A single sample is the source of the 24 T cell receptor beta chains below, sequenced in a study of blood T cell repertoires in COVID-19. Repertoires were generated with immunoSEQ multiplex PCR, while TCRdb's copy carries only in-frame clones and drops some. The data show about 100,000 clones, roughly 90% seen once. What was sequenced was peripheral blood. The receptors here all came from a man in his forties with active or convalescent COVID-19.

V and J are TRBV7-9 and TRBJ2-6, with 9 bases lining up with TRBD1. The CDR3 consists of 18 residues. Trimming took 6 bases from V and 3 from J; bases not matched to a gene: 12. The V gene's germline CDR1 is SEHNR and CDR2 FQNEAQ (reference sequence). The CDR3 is CASSSPVQGASGANVLTF. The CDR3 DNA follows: TGTGCCAGCAGTTCCCCGGTACAGGGGGCCAGTGGGGCCAACGTCCTGACTTTC.

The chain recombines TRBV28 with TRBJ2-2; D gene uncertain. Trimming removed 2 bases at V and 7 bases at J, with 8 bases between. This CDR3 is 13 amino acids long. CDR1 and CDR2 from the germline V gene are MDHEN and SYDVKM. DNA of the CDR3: TGTGCCAGCAGTTTAGCAAGAGGCGGGGAGCTGTTTTTT. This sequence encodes CASSLARGGELFF. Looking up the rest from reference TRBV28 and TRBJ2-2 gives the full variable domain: DVKVTQSSRYLVKRTGEKVFLECVQDMDHENMFWYRQDPGLGLRLIYFSYDVKMKEKGDIPEGYSVSREKKERFSLILESASTNQTSMYLCASSLARGGELFFGEGSRLTVL.

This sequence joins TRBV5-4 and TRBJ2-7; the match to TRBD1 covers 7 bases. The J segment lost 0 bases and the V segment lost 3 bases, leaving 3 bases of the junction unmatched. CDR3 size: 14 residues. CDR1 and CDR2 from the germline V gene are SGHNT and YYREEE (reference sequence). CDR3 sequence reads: CASSWDRGSYEQYF. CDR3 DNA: TGTGCCAGCAGCTGGGACAGAGGCTCCTACGAGCAGTACTTC.

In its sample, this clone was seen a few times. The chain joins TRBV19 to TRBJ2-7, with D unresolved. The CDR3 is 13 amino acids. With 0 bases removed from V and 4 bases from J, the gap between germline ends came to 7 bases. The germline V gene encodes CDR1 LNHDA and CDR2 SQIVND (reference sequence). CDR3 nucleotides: TGTGCCAGTAGTATAGATGTCCGGTACGAGCAGTACTTC. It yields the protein CASSIDVRYEQYF.

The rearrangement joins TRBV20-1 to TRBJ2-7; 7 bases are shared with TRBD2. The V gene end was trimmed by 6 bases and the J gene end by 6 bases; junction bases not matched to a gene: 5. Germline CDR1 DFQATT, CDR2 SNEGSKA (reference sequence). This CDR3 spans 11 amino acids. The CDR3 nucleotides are TGCAGTGCGGTTCTAGCGGTCGAGCAGTACTTC. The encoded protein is CSAVLAVEQYF.

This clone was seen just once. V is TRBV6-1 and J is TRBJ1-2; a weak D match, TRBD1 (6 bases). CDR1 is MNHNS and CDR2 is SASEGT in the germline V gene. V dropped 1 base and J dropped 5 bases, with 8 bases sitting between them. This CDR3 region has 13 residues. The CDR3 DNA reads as TGTGCCAGCAGTGAAGGGACAGCATATGGCTACACCTTC. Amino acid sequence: CASSEGTAYGYTF.

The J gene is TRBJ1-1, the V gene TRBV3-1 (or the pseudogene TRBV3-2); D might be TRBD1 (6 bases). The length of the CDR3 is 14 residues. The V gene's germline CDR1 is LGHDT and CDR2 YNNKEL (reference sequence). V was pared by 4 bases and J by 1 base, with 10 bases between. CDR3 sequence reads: CASSPRGGNTEAFF. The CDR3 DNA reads TGTGCCAGCAGCCCTCGAGGGGGGAACACTGAAGCTTTCTTT.

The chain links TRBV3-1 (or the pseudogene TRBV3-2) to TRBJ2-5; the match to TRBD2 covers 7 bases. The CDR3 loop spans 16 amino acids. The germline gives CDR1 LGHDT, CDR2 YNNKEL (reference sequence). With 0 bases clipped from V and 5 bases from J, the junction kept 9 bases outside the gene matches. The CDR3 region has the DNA TGTGCCAGCAGCCAAGATTCGGGGGGAGCGGGGGAGACCCAGTACTTC. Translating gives CASSQDSGGAGETQYF.

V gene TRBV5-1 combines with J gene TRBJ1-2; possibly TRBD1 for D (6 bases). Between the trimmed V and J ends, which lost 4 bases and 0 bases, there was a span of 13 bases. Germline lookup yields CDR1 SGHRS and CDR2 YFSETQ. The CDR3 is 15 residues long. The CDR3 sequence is CASSRTVAANYGYTF. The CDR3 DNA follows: TGCGCCAGCAGCAGGACAGTTGCCGCTAACTATGGCTACACCTTC.

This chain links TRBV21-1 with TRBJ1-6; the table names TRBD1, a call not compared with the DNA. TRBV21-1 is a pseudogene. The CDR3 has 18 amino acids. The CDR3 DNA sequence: TGTGCCAGCAGGGGACAGGTCCCCCCCCAACCGGATAATTCACCCCTCCACTTT. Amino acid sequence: CASRGQVPPQPDNSPLHF.

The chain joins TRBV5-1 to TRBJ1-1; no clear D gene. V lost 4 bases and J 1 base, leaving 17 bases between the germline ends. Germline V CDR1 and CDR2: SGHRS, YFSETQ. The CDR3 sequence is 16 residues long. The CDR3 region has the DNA TGCGCCAGCAGCCGGATGGCACCTGACACGAACACTGAAGCTTTCTTT. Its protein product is CASSRMAPDTNTEAFF.

In DNA form, the CDR3 reads TGTGCCTCAGGGGAGGGCGGCTACGAGCAGTACTTC. Translating gives CASGEGGYEQYF. V is TRBV28 and J is TRBJ2-7; D may be TRBD2 (7 bases). This CDR3 region has 12 residues. Trimming left V 11 bases short and J 3 bases short, with 14 bases between. CDR1 is MDHEN, CDR2 SYDVKM, per germline.

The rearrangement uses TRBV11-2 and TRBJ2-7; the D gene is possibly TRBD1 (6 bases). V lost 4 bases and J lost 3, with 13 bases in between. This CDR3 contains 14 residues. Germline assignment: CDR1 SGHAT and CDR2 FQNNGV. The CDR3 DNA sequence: TGTGCCAGCAGCTGGGGACAAGCCTACTACGAGCAGTACTTC. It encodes CASSWGQAYYEQYF. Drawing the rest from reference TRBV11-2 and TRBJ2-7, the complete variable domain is EAGVAQSPRYKIIEKRQSVAFWCNPISGHATLYWYQQILGQGPKLLIQFQNNGVVDDSQLPKDRFSAERLKGVDSTLKIQPAKLEDSAVYLCASSWGQAYYEQYFGPGTRLTVT.

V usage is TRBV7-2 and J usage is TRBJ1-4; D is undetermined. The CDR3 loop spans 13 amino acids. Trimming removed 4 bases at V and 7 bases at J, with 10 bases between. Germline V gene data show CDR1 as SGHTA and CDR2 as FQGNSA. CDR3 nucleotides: TGTGCCAGCAGCTACTCAAGGAGTGAAAAACTGTTTTTT. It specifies CASSYSRSEKLFF. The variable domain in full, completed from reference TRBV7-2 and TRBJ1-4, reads GAGVSQSPSNKVTEKGKDVELRCDPISGHTALYWYRQSLGQGLEFLIYFQGNSAPDKSGLPSDRFSAERTGGSVSTLTIQRTQQEDSAVYLCASSYSRSEKLFFGSGTQLSVL.

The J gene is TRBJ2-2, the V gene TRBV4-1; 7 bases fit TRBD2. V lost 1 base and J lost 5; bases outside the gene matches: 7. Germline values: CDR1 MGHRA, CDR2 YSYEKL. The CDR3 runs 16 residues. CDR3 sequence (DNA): TGCGCCAGCAGCCAAGTAGGGAGGGCAAATACCGGGGAGCTGTTTTTT. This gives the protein CASSQVGRANTGELFF.

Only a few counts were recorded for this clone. CDR3 amino acids: CASSLDRGLRMDTDTQYF. In DNA, the CDR3 is TGCGCCAGCAGCTTGGACAGGGGGCTAAGGATGGACACAGATACGCAGTATTTT. The rearrangement uses TRBV5-1 and TRBJ2-3; 9 nucleotides align to TRBD1. The V gene end was trimmed by 0 bases and the J gene end by 2 bases; junction bases not matched to a gene: 10. The CDR3 spans 18 residues. The germline CDR1 and CDR2 sequences are SGHRS and YFSETQ.

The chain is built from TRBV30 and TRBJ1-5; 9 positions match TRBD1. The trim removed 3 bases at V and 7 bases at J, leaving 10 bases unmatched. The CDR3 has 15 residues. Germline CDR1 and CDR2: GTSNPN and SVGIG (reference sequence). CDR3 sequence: CAWRAGTGRRQPQHF. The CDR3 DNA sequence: TGTGCCTGGAGGGCTGGGACAGGGAGGAGGCAGCCCCAGCATTTT.

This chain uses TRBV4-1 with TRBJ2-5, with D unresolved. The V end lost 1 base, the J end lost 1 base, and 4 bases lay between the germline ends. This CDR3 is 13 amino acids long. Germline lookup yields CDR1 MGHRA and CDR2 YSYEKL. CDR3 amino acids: CASSQVSQETQYF. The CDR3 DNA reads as TGCGCCAGCAGCCAAGTCAGCCAAGAGACCCAGTACTTC.

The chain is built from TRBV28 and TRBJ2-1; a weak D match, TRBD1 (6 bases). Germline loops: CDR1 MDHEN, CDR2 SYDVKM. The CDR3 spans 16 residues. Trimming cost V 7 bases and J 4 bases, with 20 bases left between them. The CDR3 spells CASNTAGGMEYNEQFF. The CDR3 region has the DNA TGTGCCAGCAATACGGCTGGGGGCATGGAGTACAATGAGCAGTTCTTC.

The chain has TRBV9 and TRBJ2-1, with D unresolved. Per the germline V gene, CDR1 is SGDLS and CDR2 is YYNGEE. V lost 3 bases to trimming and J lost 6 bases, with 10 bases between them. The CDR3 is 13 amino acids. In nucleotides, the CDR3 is TGTGCCAGCAGCGCACAGCTAAGCAATGAGCAGTTCTTC. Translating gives CASSAQLSNEQFF.

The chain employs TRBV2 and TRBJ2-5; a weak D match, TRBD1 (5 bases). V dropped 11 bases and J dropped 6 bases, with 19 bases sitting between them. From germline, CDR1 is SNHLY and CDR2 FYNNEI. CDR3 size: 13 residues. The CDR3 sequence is CAVRSGMVKTQYF. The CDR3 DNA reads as TGTGCCGTACGGTCAGGGATGGTGAAGACCCAGTACTTC.

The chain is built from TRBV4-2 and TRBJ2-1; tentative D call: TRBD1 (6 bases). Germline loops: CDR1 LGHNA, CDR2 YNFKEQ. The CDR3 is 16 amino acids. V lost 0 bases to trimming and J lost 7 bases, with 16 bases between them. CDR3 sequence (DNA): TGTGCCAGCAGCCAAGAATTTAATGGACAGAGGAATGAGCAGTTCTTC. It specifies CASSQEFNGQRNEQFF.

The CDR3 sequence is CAWSYRGTGELFF. CDR3 DNA sequence: TGTGCCTGGAGTTACAGGGGTACCGGGGAGCTGTTTTTT. The chain joins TRBV30 to TRBJ2-2; 7 nucleotides match TRBD1. Unmatched junction bases numbered 2, after V lost 2 bases and J lost 5 bases. The CDR3 extends over 13 amino acids. Germline CDR1 GTSNPN, CDR2 SVGIG (reference sequence). Full variable domain (rest looked up from reference TRBV30 and TRBJ2-2): SQTIHQWPATLVQPVGSPLSLECTVEGTSNPNLYWYRQAAGRGLQLLFYSVGIGQISSEVPQNLSASRPQDRQFILSSKKLLLSDSGFYLCAWSYRGTGELFFGEGSRLTVL.

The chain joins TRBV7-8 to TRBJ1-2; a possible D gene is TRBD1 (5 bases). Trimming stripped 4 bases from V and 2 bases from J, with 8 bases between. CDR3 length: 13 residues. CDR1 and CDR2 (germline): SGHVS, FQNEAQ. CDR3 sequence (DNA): TGTGCCAGCAGCTCGACAGCCAACTATGGCTACACCTTC. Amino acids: CASSSTANYGYTF.